One and the same sample provided the 9 T cell receptor beta chains below, sequenced in a study of T cell repertoires in cytomegalovirus infection. These receptors are not linked to any known antigen. Using its own MiXCR run on the reads, TCRdb lists one record per CDR3 protein. Of roughly 700,000 distinct CDR3 sequences in the sample, around 35% are singletons; the top ten hold about 20%. The sequenced sample was cultured PBMCs, obtained from culture after CMV antigen stimulation. These receptors were collected from a human donor in good health (CMV status not recorded). Some clones in this sample may be carry-over from other donors' samples.

As to this clonotype: This is likely a read error, given that the CDR3 carries no conserved phenylalanine or tryptophan at its end. The DNA is left out, because the CDR3 cannot be placed on it with certainty; the CDR3 is given as TCRdb lists it. V usage is TRBV3-1 and J usage is TRBJ1-6; the D call of TRBD1 is as the table states it, not checked on the DNA. The CDR3 extends over 13 residues, inclusive of both ends. The germline gives CDR1 LGHDT, CDR2 YNNKEL (reference sequence). CDR3 sequence: CASSQGSPRAGVL.

This clonotype was seen more than once but under ten times. This chain connects TRBV19 to TRBJ1-4; D is undetermined. The CDR3 is 14 residues long. V shed 3 bases and J shed 4 bases, with 9 bases lying between them. Germline V gene data show CDR1 as LNHDA and CDR2 as SQIVND (reference sequence). The CDR3: CASSIYSGNEKLFF. The CDR3 bases are TGTGCCAGTAGTATTTATTCCGGTAATGAAAAACTGTTTTTT.

This clonotype came up a few times. The J gene is TRBJ2-3, the V gene TRBV6-5; 16 nucleotides align to TRBD2. Losses at the gene ends were 5 bases for V and 8 bases for J; bases not matched to a gene: 7. This CDR3 is 16 amino acids long. Germline lookup yields CDR1 MNHEY and CDR2 SVGAGI. The CDR3 region has the DNA TGTGCCAGCAGTCCCGGGACTAGCGGGAGGGTTGGTACGCAGTATTTT. It codes for CASSPGTSGRVGTQYF.

The chain is built from TRBV4-1 and TRBJ1-5; weak D call: TRBD1 (5 bases). The CDR3 is 17 amino acids. CDR1 is MGHRA and CDR2 is YSYEKL in the germline V gene. V was clipped by 0 bases and J by 4 bases, with 16 bases between them. This CDR3 is CASSQDGGVGVNQPQHF. CDR3 coding DNA: TGCGCCAGCAGCCAAGATGGGGGTGTGGGGGTTAATCAGCCCCAGCATTTT.

This clonotype was found a few times. The J gene is TRBJ2-6, the V gene TRBV7-6; the D is unclear. Germline loops: CDR1 SGHVS, CDR2 FNYEAQ. V lost 2 bases to trimming and J lost 4 bases, with 6 bases between them. CDR3 size: 14 residues. CDR3 region: CASSLSRGANVLTF. CDR3 nucleotides: TGTGCCAGCAGCTTAAGTCGCGGGGCCAACGTCCTGACTTTC. The whole variable domain, remainder taken from reference TRBV7-6 and TRBJ2-6, is GAGVSQSPRYKVTKRGQDVALRCDPISGHVSLYWYRQALGQGPEFLTYFNYEAQQDKSGLPNDRFSAERPEGSISTLTIQRTEQRDSAMYRCASSLSRGANVLTFGAGSRLTVL.

The CDR3 reads CASSVGGILYQETQYF. CDR3 nucleotides: TGTGCCAGCAGCGTAGGTGGGATCCTGTACCAAGAGACCCAGTACTTC. This sequence joins TRBV9 and TRBJ2-5; unclear D gene. With 0 bases removed from V and 0 bases from J, the gap between germline ends came to 12 bases. The germline V gene encodes CDR1 SGDLS and CDR2 YYNGEE. The CDR3 is made up of 16 amino acids.

This clonotype was seen a few times. The chain combines TRBV20-1 with TRBJ2-7, with D hard to call. The CDR3 totals 14 residues. Trimming stripped 6 bases from V and 3 bases from J, with 18 bases between. Germline CDR1 DFQATT, CDR2 SNEGSKA (reference sequence). The CDR3 DNA is TGCAGTGCCCCTAGTACTTTGACGAACTACGAGCAGTACTTC. Amino acid sequence: CSAPSTLTNYEQYF.

This chain connects TRBV11-2 to TRBJ1-2, with 7 bases that match TRBD1. In germline, CDR1 is SGHAT, CDR2 FQNNGV. The V segment lost 9 bases and the J segment 4 bases; nucleotides outside the gene matches: 14. This CDR3 spans 15 amino acids. The chain's CDR3 is CASRPNRGWSYGYTF. The CDR3 DNA is TGTGCCAGTCGCCCTAACAGGGGTTGGAGCTATGGCTACACCTTC. The full variable domain, its missing parts supplied by reference TRBV11-2 and TRBJ1-2, is EAGVAQSPRYKIIEKRQSVAFWCNPISGHATLYWYQQILGQGPKLLIQFQNNGVVDDSQLPKDRFSAERLKGVDSTLKIQPAKLEDSAVYLCASRPNRGWSYGYTFGSGTRLTVV.

The CDR3 region is CATSRSGVETQYF. CDR3 coding DNA: TGTGCCACCAGCAGATCCGGGGTTGAGACCCAGTACTTC. The chain is built from TRBV15 and TRBJ2-5; D perhaps matches TRBD2 (5 bases). V lost 2 bases, J lost 5 bases, and 9 bases lay in between. The CDR3 totals 13 residues. Germline lookup yields CDR1 LNHNV and CDR2 YYDKDF (reference sequence).